This TCR beta chain stems from a study of cytotoxic CD8 clonotypes in ibrutinib-treated CLL. The repertoire was sequenced with immunoSEQ multiplex PCR; TCRdb's copy has only in-frame clones and lacks some. The table includes 60,000 to 95,000 clones, approximately 87% detected once. Between the trimmed V and J ends, which lost 5 bases and 2 bases, there was a span of 18 bases. The CDR3 contains 16 residues. The germline V gene encodes CDR1 SGHNT and CDR2 YYREEE (reference sequence). Here the sequenced sample was PBMCs, taken after 24 months of ibrutinib treatment. The rearrangement uses TRBV5-4 and TRBJ2-3; no clear D. This clonotype was obtained from a human donor with chronic lymphocytic leukemia. CDR3 in amino acids: CASRPDSSSYTDTQYF. CDR3 sequence (DNA): TGTGCCAGCAGACCGGATAGCAGTTCTTACACAGATACGCAGTATTTT.